This T cell receptor beta chain was profiled in a study of blood T cell repertoires in COVID-19. V gave up 5 bases and J gave up 7 bases; unmatched junction bases: 11. The CDR3 runs to 15 residues. Germline V gene lookup returns CDR1 LNHDA and CDR2 SQIVND (reference sequence). How the authors handled the data: For nucleated cells, counts were estimated from reference gene primer amplification. Using immunoSEQ multiplex PCR, the repertoire was profiled, and TCRdb retains in-frame clones only, with some absent. Clone size and V and J calls were adopted from that table, with D and trimming inferred from the DNA. The sample has some 220,000 clones, around 80% seen once.

Sequenced sample: peripheral blood. This chain connects TRBV19 to TRBJ1-5, with TRBD1 matching 7 bases. This TCR was sampled from a woman in her 30s with COVID-19, enrolled during active disease. The CDR3 loop reads CASSGPNRGLQPQHF. CDR3 sequence (DNA): TGTGCCAGTAGTGGCCCAAACAGGGGTCTACAGCCCCAGCATTTT.